The clone carrying this T cell receptor (beta chain) occurred many times. The data were taken from a study of breast tumors, draining lymph nodes, adjacent tissues. Samples came from axillary lymph nodes draining the breast cancer. V was shortened by 4 bases and J by 2 bases, with 12 bases between the two germline ends. The germline V gene encodes CDR1 SGHTA and CDR2 FQGNSA. The CDR3 has 14 residues. Each CDR3 protein gets one entry after TCRdb re-called the multiplex PCR reads with MiXCR. In the table there are 200,000 or so distinct CDR3 sequences, 30% to 40% of which are singletons. The chain combines TRBV7-2 with TRBJ2-7; TRBD1 might be the D (6 bases). The origin of this receptor is a female donor with breast cancer. Some clones in this sample may be carry-over from other donors' samples. The sequencing input was axillary lymph node tissue. In nucleotides, the CDR3 is TGTGCCAGCAGCTATACAGGGACCGCCTACGAGCAGTACTTC. Translated, it gives CASSYTGTAYEQYF.